Below are 20 T cell receptor beta chains sequenced from a single sample in a study of T cell responses to AZD1222 COVID-19 vaccine (dated by TCRdb to 2020 to 2023). Libraries were prepared through the immunoSEQ multiplex PCR assay. TCRdb re-hosts the immuneACCESS table, in-frame sequences only. Its copies lack some clones; in the studies checked, an unresolved V gene accounts for under half of them, and the cause for the rest is not known. The table for this sample lists around 160,000 clones; roughly 88% of them were counted only once. The top ten clonotypes cover about 15% of the sample. Read against the paper, the sample's time point label means: baseline before first vaccination. This material consisted of peripheral blood, taken on day 0 of AZD1222 vaccination. These receptors came from an adult in good health.

This clone was detected only once. The junction shows a germline mismatch at one end, possibly a read error. The chain carries TRBV24-1 and TRBJ1-4; D call uncertain. Germline V gives CDR1 KGHDR, CDR2 SFDVKD. The CDR3 totals 18 residues. The CDR3 is CATSDPPRLICPKEKLFF. For the CDR3, the DNA is TGTGCCACCAGTGATCCCCCGAGGTTGATTTGCCCTAAGGAAAAACTGTTTTTT.

This rearrangement joins TRBV12-3 or TRBV12-4 to TRBJ1-2; TRBD1 aligns across 8 bases. V lost 1 base to trimming and J lost 8 bases; unmatched junction nucleotides: 3. CDR3 size: 13 residues. The CDR3 reads CASSLGRGLGYTF. The CDR3 coding sequence is TGTGCCAGCAGTTTAGGCAGGGGGCTAGGCTACACCTTC.

The genes are TRBV21-1 and TRBJ2-2. TRBV21-1 is assigned pseudogene status. The CDR3 consists of 17 residues. The CDR3 bases are TGTGCCAGCAGCAAAGGCACGGGGCTGTCTCGGACCGGGGAGCTGTTTTTT. Amino acids: CASSKGTGLSRTGELFF.

The chain couples TRBV3-1 (or the pseudogene TRBV3-2) to TRBJ2-7; D gene uncertain. CDR3 length: 11 amino acids. CDR1 and CDR2 from the germline V gene are LGHDT and YNNKEL (reference sequence). V lost 1 base, J lost 5 bases, and 3 bases lay in between. The CDR3 DNA reads as TGTGCCAGCAGCCAAGCCCACGAGCAGTACTTC. Encoded protein: CASSQAHEQYF.

Notes on this clone: Other DNA sequences in the same sample also yield this CDR3. The chain uses TRBV28 and TRBJ2-1; no clear D. The length of the CDR3 is 12 residues. In germline, CDR1 is MDHEN, CDR2 SYDVKM. Trimming shortened V by 5 bases and J by 6 bases, and 8 bases separated the two germline ends. This CDR3 reads CASSRTRNEQFF. Written as DNA, the CDR3 is TGTGCCAGCAGTCGGACGCGCAATGAGCAGTTCTTC.

This chain connects TRBV19 to TRBJ1-6, with a weak D call TRBD1 (6 bases). The length of the CDR3 is 15 residues. The V and J ends lost 3 bases and 8 bases respectively, with 14 bases between them. Per the germline V gene, CDR1 is LNHDA and CDR2 is SQIVND (reference sequence). The CDR3 loop is CASSIQDRLDSPLHF. CDR3 in DNA: TGTGCCAGTAGTATTCAAGACAGGTTAGATTCACCCCTCCACTTT. The full variable domain, rest sourced from reference TRBV19 and TRBJ1-6, is DGGITQSPKYLFRKEGQNVTLSCEQNLNHDAMYWYRQDPGQGLRLIYYSQIVNDFQKGDIAEGYSVSREKKESFPLTVTSAQKNPTAFYLCASSIQDRLDSPLHFGNGTRLTVT.

This chain uses TRBV2 with TRBJ2-2; a weak D match, TRBD1 (5 bases). The germline V gene has CDR1 SNHLY and CDR2 FYNNEI. Trimming shortened V by 7 bases and J by 3 bases, and 12 bases separated the two germline ends. The CDR3 consists of 14 residues. The CDR3 DNA reads TGTGCCAGCAAAGGGGCCCGCGACACCGGGGAGCTGTTTTTT. Protein product: CASKGARDTGELFF. Full variable domain (missing parts from reference TRBV2 and TRBJ2-2): EPEVTQTPSHQVTQMGQEVILRCVPISNHLYFYWYRQILGQKVEFLVSFYNNEISEKSEIFDDQFSVERPDGSNFTLKIRSTKLEDSAMYFCASKGARDTGELFFGEGSRLTVL.

V is TRBV7-2 and J is TRBJ2-4, with D perhaps given as TRBD1 or TRBD2 (5 bases each). Germline V gene sequence: CDR1 SGHTA, CDR2 FQGNSA. V shed 0 bases and J shed 7 bases, with 10 bases lying between them. The CDR3 length is 14 residues. CDR3 nucleotides: TGTGCCAGCAGCTTAGCGAGGGGATCTAACATTCAGTACTTC. Amino acids: CASSLARGSNIQYF.

The rearrangement joins TRBV4-3 to TRBJ2-5; no definite D call. The germline V gene encodes CDR1 LGHNA and CDR2 YSLEER. This CDR3 spans 15 amino acids. The germline V and J ends were trimmed by 4 bases and 13 bases, with 25 bases remaining between them. In nucleotides, the CDR3 is TGCGCCAGCAGCCTCTTGTTGATATGCAGAGCCCAAGGGTACTTC. Protein: CASSLLLICRAQGYF.

This clone showed up just once. The chain employs TRBV7-8 and TRBJ1-4, with a weak D call TRBD1 (6 bases). Deletions cut 5 bases from V and 7 bases from J, with 17 bases between. The CDR3 length is 15 residues. CDR1 SGHVS and CDR2 FQNEAQ come from the germline V gene. This CDR3 reads CASSPYRAGSEKLFF. The CDR3 region has the DNA TGTGCCAGCAGCCCGTACAGGGCTGGGAGTGAAAAACTGTTTTTT.

The CDR3 nucleotides read TGTGCCAGCAGCCATGGGACAGAATCTAACTATGGCTACACCTTC. It specifies CASSHGTESNYGYTF. V and J are TRBV5-4 and TRBJ1-2, with TRBD1 identical over 7 bases. This CDR3 has 15 amino acids. The trim removed 4 bases at V and 0 bases at J, leaving 6 bases unmatched. Germline CDR1 is SGHNT and CDR2 is YYREEE (reference sequence).

This chain links TRBV5-6 with TRBJ1-6; D remains ambiguous. The CDR3 totals 12 residues. V lost 4 bases and J lost 6, with 5 bases in between. Germline CDR1 is SGHDT and CDR2 is YYEEEE. Here the CDR3 reads CASSHSNSPLHF. The CDR3 DNA sequence: TGTGCCAGCAGCCACAGTAATTCACCCCTCCACTTT.

The genes are TRBV11-2 and TRBJ1-5; D gene uncertain. There are 14 residues in the CDR3. V was shortened by 1 base and J by 3 bases, with 7 bases between the two germline ends. Germline values: CDR1 SGHAT, CDR2 FQNNGV. The CDR3 DNA reads as TGTGCCAGCAGCTTAGCTGACACCAATCAGCCCCAGCATTTT. Amino acid sequence: CASSLADTNQPQHF.

The V gene is TRBV7-2, the J gene TRBJ2-4, with D hard to call. Per germline, CDR1 SGHTA and CDR2 FQGNSA. The CDR3 has 15 residues. Trimming removed 1 base at V and 3 bases at J, with 10 bases between. The CDR3 sequence is CASSLESVGKNIQYF. The CDR3 DNA reads TGTGCCAGCAGCTTAGAGTCTGTTGGCAAAAACATTCAGTACTTC.

V is TRBV9 and J is TRBJ2-2, with 10 bases fitting TRBD1. V trimming: 5 bases; J trimming: 2 bases; junction bases outside the gene matches: 3. The CDR3 contains 15 residues. Germline V gives CDR1 SGDLS, CDR2 YYNGEE. CDR3 nucleotide sequence: TGTGCCAGCAGTGGACAGGGGGGTAACACCGGGGAGCTGTTTTTT. Protein: CASSGQGGNTGELFF.

This rearrangement joins TRBV7-8 to TRBJ2-5; 8 bases align to TRBD1. Germline CDR1 SGHVS, CDR2 FQNEAQ. CDR3 size: 14 residues. The V segment lost 6 bases and the J segment 4 bases; nucleotides outside the gene matches: 7. This CDR3 is CASRTGQGGETQYF. The CDR3 DNA is TGTGCCAGCAGAACCGGACAGGGCGGAGAGACCCAGTACTTC. The full variable domain, completed using reference TRBV7-8 and TRBJ2-5, is GAGVSQSPRYKVAKRGQDVALRCDPISGHVSLFWYQQALGQGPEFLTYFQNEAQLDKSGLPSDRFFAERPEGSVSTLKIQRTQQEDSAVYLCASRTGQGGETQYFGPGTRLLVL.

The sample holds one count of this clone. The chain employs TRBV30 and TRBJ1-2; D not certain. Trimming shortened V by 3 bases and J by 2 bases, and 10 bases separated the two germline ends. The CDR3 spans 13 residues. Per the germline V gene, CDR1 is GTSNPN and CDR2 is SVGIG (reference sequence). The CDR3 nucleotides read TGTGCCTGGAGGGACGGCCCAAACTATGGCTACACCTTC. Amino acid sequence: CAWRDGPNYGYTF.

The V call is TRBV12-3 or TRBV12-4, the J call TRBJ1-1; D unclear. The CDR3 totals 12 residues. The ends were cut back, 2 bases at V and 5 bases at J, with 6 bases in the middle. The CDR3, as DNA: TGTGCCAGCAGTTTACGGGGAACTGAAGCTTTCTTT. It is translated as CASSLRGTEAFF.

DNA for the CDR3: TGTGCCAGCAGCGGGGTGGTGGCCGGCACTGAAGCTTTCTTT. This codes for CASSGVVAGTEAFF. The rearrangement joins TRBV6-2 or TRBV6-3 to TRBJ1-1; D uncertain. Germline CDR1 is MNHEY and CDR2 is SVGEGT. The CDR3 runs 14 residues. V was trimmed by 6 bases and J by 4 bases, leaving 15 bases between them.

The chain recombines TRBV3-1 (or the pseudogene TRBV3-2) with TRBJ1-2, with 7 bases lining up with TRBD1. V was clipped by 2 bases and J by 4 bases; unmatched bases: 7. Germline CDR1 is LGHDT and CDR2 is YNNKEL (reference sequence). The CDR3 runs to 15 residues. The CDR3 bases are TGTGCCAGCAGCCAACGGGCAGGGGGGATCTATGGCTACACCTTC. Residues: CASSQRAGGIYGYTF.